This T cell receptor (beta chain) was retrieved from a study of glioma-infiltrating T cells. Using RNA template, CDR3s of TCR alpha and beta were amplified with iRepertoire arm-PCR. TCRdb fed the multiplex PCR reads into MiXCR, producing one record per CDR3 protein. The sample holds around 180,000 distinct CDR3 sequences; over 40% are singletons and the top ten take 5.2%. This clonotype came up a few times. This CDR3 has 14 residues. V was clipped by 6 bases and J by 6 bases, with 18 bases between them. The germline CDR1 and CDR2 sequences are LGHNA and YNFKEQ. The sequenced material came from glioma tissue, nonneoplastic brain tissue, or PBMCs (not recorded which). This clonotype was sampled from a human donor with low-grade glioma or glioblastoma, undergoing nonglioma brain surgery, or in good health (not recorded which). The V and J genes are TRBV4-2 and TRBJ2-7; tentative D call: TRBD1 (6 bases). The CDR3 DNA reads TGTGCCAGCAGGTTCTCCCCACAGGGCGGCGAGCAGTACTTC. It encodes CASRFSPQGGEQYF.